One and the same sample provided the 20 T cell receptor beta chains below, sequenced in a study of T cell responses to AZD1222 COVID-19 vaccine. The table came from immunoSEQ multiplex PCR; TCRdb's copy has only in-frame clones and leaves some out. Counted here are about 110,000 clones, approximately 90% occurring once; the ten biggest clones make up approximately 19%. The sample consisted of peripheral blood, taken on day 0 of AZD1222 vaccination. The receptor set was obtained from an adult in good health.

The chain carries TRBV18 and TRBJ1-4; D gene uncertain. V shed 2 bases and J shed 0 bases, with 4 bases lying between them. Germline values: CDR1 KGHSH, CDR2 LQKENI. This CDR3 is 14 amino acids long. The CDR3: CASSPSATNEKLFF. CDR3 nucleotides: TGTGCCAGCTCACCATCCGCAACTAATGAAAAACTGTTTTTT.

V usage is TRBV29-1 and J usage is TRBJ2-5; possibly TRBD2 for D (5 bases). CDR1 SQVTM and CDR2 ANQGSEA come from the germline V gene. The CDR3 is made up of 12 amino acids. The germline V and J ends were trimmed by 4 bases and 3 bases, with 9 bases remaining between them. The CDR3 bases are TGCAGCGTTGCCTCGGGGAAAGAGACCCAGTACTTC. It codes for CSVASGKETQYF.

This chain's CDR3 is CASSFPQRGSYTDTQYF. The CDR3, as DNA: TGTGCCAGCAGCTTCCCGCAGCGGGGGTCCTACACAGATACGCAGTATTTT. The rearrangement links TRBV7-2 to TRBJ2-3; 8 bases map to TRBD2. The junction had 10 bases not matched to a gene; V was cut back by 3 bases and J by 2 bases. CDR3 length: 17 amino acids. CDR1 and CDR2 (germline): SGHTA, FQGNSA.

This clone was observed once. The rearrangement uses TRBV30 and TRBJ2-1, with D possibly matching TRBD2 (5 bases). CDR1 is GTSNPN and CDR2 is SVGIG in the germline V gene (reference sequence). This CDR3 comprises 13 residues. Trimming took 0 bases from V and 9 from J, leaving 12 bases between them. The CDR3 region has the DNA TGTGCCTGGAGTGTGGCTAGCATCAGTGAGCAGTTCTTC. Its translation is CAWSVASISEQFF.

This clone was observed once. The V call is TRBV6-5, the J call TRBJ1-2, with D possibly matching TRBD1 (6 bases). Trimming cost V 6 bases and J 4 bases, with 18 bases left between them. Germline V CDR1 and CDR2: MNHEY, SVGAGI. This CDR3 has 15 amino acids. This CDR3 reads CASSRSRGAAYGYTF. The CDR3, as DNA: TGTGCCAGCAGCCGTAGCCGGGGGGCGGCCTATGGCTACACCTTC.

The J gene is TRBJ1-6, the V gene TRBV5-6; no clear D gene. The CDR3 is made up of 17 amino acids. The V end was cut by 2 bases, the J end by 10 bases, with 22 bases between. Germline CDR1 SGHDT, CDR2 YYEEEE. The CDR3 DNA is TGTGCCAGCAGCTTATATAGGTTGGACCGCCTGCAATCACCCCTCCACTTT. Translated: CASSLYRLDRLQSPLHF.

This clone was observed a handful of times. The rearrangement links TRBV5-4 to TRBJ2-5, with 9 positions matching TRBD1. The V and J ends lost 5 bases and 1 base, in that order; junction bases with no gene match: 9. This CDR3 is built from 16 residues. Germline CDR1 reads SGHNT; CDR2 reads YYREEE (reference sequence). CDR3 bases: TGTGCCAGCAGGCCAGGGACAGGGAGTGCCCAAGAGACCCAGTACTTC. The encoded protein is CASRPGTGSAQETQYF.

CDR3 region: CASSQDVGTGELFF. As DNA, the CDR3 is TGTGCCAGCAGCCAGGATGTCGGGACCGGGGAGCTGTTTTTT. The rearrangement joins TRBV14 to TRBJ2-2; no clear D gene. Trimming removed 3 bases at V and 5 bases at J, with 10 bases between. Germline V gives CDR1 SGHDN, CDR2 FVKESK. This CDR3 has 14 residues.

The J gene is TRBJ1-1, the V gene TRBV11-2, with D perhaps matching TRBD1 (5 bases). CDR1 is SGHAT and CDR2 is FQNNGV in the germline V gene. The CDR3 loop spans 13 amino acids. V was shortened by 11 bases and J by 0 bases, with 13 bases between the two germline ends. This CDR3 reads CAVGGSMNTEAFF. The CDR3 DNA is TGTGCCGTTGGGGGGTCCATGAACACTGAAGCTTTCTTT.

This clone showed up many times. The gene calls are TRBV27 and TRBJ2-3, with D possibly being TRBD2 (7 bases). Trimming removed 2 bases at V and 6 bases at J, with 18 bases between. This CDR3 spans 16 amino acids. Germline V lookup: CDR1 MNHEY, CDR2 SMNVEV (reference sequence). CDR3 loop: CASSLRGKRGLDTQYF. In DNA form, the CDR3 reads TGTGCCAGCAGTTTAAGGGGGAAGCGGGGCCTGGATACGCAGTATTTT.

As regards this clone: Other DNA sequences of this sample code for an identical CDR3. This sequence joins TRBV5-1 and TRBJ2-3, with D hard to call. This CDR3 region has 13 residues. Germline V gene lookup returns CDR1 SGHRS and CDR2 YFSETQ. V dropped 0 bases and J dropped 1 base, with 3 bases sitting between them. The CDR3 loop reads CASSLGGTDTQYF. DNA for the CDR3: TGCGCCAGCAGCTTGGGTGGCACAGATACGCAGTATTTT.

This chain joins TRBV19 and TRBJ1-1; no firm D call. The V gene lost 5 bases and the J gene lost 3 bases, with 7 bases spanning the gap. This CDR3 spans 12 amino acids. CDR1 and CDR2 (germline): LNHDA, SQIVND (reference sequence). The CDR3 sequence is CASSDRYTEAFF. The CDR3 DNA is TGTGCCAGTAGTGATCGTTACACTGAAGCTTTCTTT.

Remarks on this clone: The same CDR3 can be traced to other DNA sequences in this sample. This chain links TRBV19 with TRBJ2-1; TRBD2 matches 9 bases. The V gene end was trimmed by 3 bases and the J gene end by 1 base; junction bases not matched to a gene: 1. CDR1 is LNHDA, CDR2 SQIVND, per germline (reference sequence). CDR3 size: 15 residues. In DNA, the CDR3 is TGTGCCAGTAGTATTAGCGGGAGTTCCTACAATGAGCAGTTCTTC. Translated: CASSISGSSYNEQFF.

This rearrangement joins TRBV7-2 to TRBJ2-4; perhaps TRBD1 as D (7 bases). The CDR3 length is 18 residues. The V end lost 3 bases, the J end lost 0 bases, and 18 bases lay between the germline ends. CDR1 is SGHTA and CDR2 is FQGNSA in the germline V gene. The CDR3 DNA reads TGTGCCAGCAGCTTGCGGCAGGGGGGAACCCTAGCCAAAAACATTCAGTACTTC. Translation: CASSLRQGGTLAKNIQYF.

This clone was found a few times. V and J are TRBV9 and TRBJ2-5; TRBD2 agrees at 8 bases. V was clipped by 2 bases and J by 5 bases; unmatched bases: 5. This CDR3 is built from 14 residues. CDR1 is SGDLS and CDR2 is YYNGEE in the germline V gene. The CDR3 nucleotides are TGTGCCAGCAGCGTCCGAGCGGGAGCGGAGACCCAGTACTTC. Its translation: CASSVRAGAETQYF.

The rearrangement uses TRBV4-3 and TRBJ2-4; TRBD1 aligns across 12 bases. The CDR3 runs to 20 residues. Germline CDR1 and CDR2: LGHNA and YSLEER. The ends lost 4 bases at V and 2 bases at J; junction bases unmatched: 15. The DNA for the CDR3 is TGCGCCAGCAGCCCGAATTCCCTAGGGACAGGGGGCGTAACCAAAAACATTCAGTACTTC. Translation gives CASSPNSLGTGGVTKNIQYF.

The chain recombines TRBV10-3 with TRBJ1-6, with D possibly matching TRBD1 (5 bases). CDR1 ENHRY and CDR2 SYGVKD come from the germline V gene. Trimming took off 2 bases at V and 8 bases at J, with 10 bases between the two ends. There are 14 residues in the CDR3. CDR3 DNA sequence: TGTGCCATCAGTGAGCGGGACGCTCATTCACCCCTCCACTTT. Protein product: CAISERDAHSPLHF.

This clone was found once. This chain uses TRBV3-1 (or the pseudogene TRBV3-2) with TRBJ1-2, with a tentative D call TRBD1 (5 bases). This CDR3 comprises 15 residues. The germline V and J ends were trimmed by 3 bases and 5 bases, with 16 bases remaining between them. Germline CDR1 LGHDT, CDR2 YNNKEL (reference sequence). CDR3 coding DNA: TGTGCCAGCAGCCAGAAGGGGTCCCGGAGGTATGGCTACACCTTC. Protein sequence: CASSQKGSRRYGYTF.

The sample holds a few counts of this clone. The V call is TRBV18, the J call TRBJ1-5, with D uncertain. Germline loops: CDR1 KGHSH, CDR2 LQKENI. The CDR3 sequence is 13 residues long. The V and J ends lost 6 bases and 5 bases respectively, with 11 bases between them. CDR3 nucleotides: TGTGCCAGCTCCTCCGACAACTATCAGCCCCAGCATTTT. Translated: CASSSDNYQPQHF.

This chain links TRBV19 with TRBJ1-5, with unresolved D. CDR3 size: 15 residues. The germline V gene has CDR1 LNHDA and CDR2 SQIVND (reference sequence). V lost 4 bases to trimming and J lost 0 bases, with 10 bases between them. For the CDR3, the DNA is TGTGCCAGTAGTACAACAGAGCGTAGCAATCAGCCCCAGCATTTT. Protein sequence: CASSTTERSNQPQHF. The variable domain in full, completed from reference TRBV19 and TRBJ1-5, reads DGGITQSPKYLFRKEGQNVTLSCEQNLNHDAMYWYRQDPGQGLRLIYYSQIVNDFQKGDIAEGYSVSREKKESFPLTVTSAQKNPTAFYLCASSTTERSNQPQHFGDGTRLSIL.